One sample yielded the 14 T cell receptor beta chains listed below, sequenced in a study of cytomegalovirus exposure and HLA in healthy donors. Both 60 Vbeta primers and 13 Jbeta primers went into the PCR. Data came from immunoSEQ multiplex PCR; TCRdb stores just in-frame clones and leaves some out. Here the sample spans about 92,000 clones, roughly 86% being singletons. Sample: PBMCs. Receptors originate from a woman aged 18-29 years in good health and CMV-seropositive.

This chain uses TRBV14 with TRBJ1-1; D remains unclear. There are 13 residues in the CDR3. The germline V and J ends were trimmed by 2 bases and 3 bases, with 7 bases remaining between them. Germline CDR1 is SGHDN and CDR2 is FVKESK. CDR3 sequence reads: CASSQFRYTEAFF. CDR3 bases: TGTGCCAGCAGCCAATTTCGGTACACTGAAGCTTTCTTT.

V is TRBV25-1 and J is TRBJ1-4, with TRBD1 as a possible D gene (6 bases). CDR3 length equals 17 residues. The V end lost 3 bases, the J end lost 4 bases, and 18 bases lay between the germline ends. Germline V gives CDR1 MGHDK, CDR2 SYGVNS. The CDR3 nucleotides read TGTGCCAGCAGTGATCCGCTCCTCGGACAGATTAATGAAAAACTGTTTTTT. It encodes CASSDPLLGQINEKLFF.

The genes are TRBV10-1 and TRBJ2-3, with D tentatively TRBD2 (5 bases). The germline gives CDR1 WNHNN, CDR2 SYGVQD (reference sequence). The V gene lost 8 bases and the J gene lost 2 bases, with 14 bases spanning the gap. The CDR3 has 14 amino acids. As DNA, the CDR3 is TGCGCCAGCGGAGTAGGAGGACCCACAGATACGCAGTATTTT. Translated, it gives CASGVGGPTDTQYF.

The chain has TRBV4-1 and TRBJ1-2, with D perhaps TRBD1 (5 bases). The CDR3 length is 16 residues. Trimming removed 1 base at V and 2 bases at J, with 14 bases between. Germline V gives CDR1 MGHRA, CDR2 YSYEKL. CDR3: CASSQGLGGVNYGYTF. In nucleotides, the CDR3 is TGCGCCAGCAGCCAAGGTTTGGGGGGAGTGAACTATGGCTACACCTTC.

CDR3 in DNA: TGTGCCTGGAGTGCAAACCACCTACTAGCGGGAGGGCTTTTAAGAGATACGCAGTATTTT. Its translation is CAWSANHLLAGGLLRDTQYF. This chain uses TRBV30 with TRBJ2-3; TRBD2 matches at 13 bases. With 1 base clipped from V and 5 bases from J, the junction kept 18 bases outside the gene matches. Germline values: CDR1 GTSNPN, CDR2 SVGIG (reference sequence). The CDR3 is 20 residues long. The entire variable domain, with the rest obtained from reference TRBV30 and TRBJ2-3, is as follows: SQTIHQWPATLVQPVGSPLSLECTVEGTSNPNLYWYRQAAGRGLQLLFYSVGIGQISSEVPQNLSASRPQDRQFILSSKKLLLSDSGFYLCAWSANHLLAGGLLRDTQYFGPGTRLTVL.

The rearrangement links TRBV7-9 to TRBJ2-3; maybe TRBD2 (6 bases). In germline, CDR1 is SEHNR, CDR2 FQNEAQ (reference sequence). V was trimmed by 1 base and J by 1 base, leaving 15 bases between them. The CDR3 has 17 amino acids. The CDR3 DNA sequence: TGTGCCAGCAGCTTAGGGGGTCCGGGACTGCGCACAGATACGCAGTATTTT. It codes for CASSLGGPGLRTDTQYF.

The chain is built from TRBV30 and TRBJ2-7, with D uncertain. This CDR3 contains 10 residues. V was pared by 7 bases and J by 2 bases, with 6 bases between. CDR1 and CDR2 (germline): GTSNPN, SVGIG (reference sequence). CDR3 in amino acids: CAYSTYEQYF. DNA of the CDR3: TGTGCCTATTCAACCTACGAGCAGTACTTC.

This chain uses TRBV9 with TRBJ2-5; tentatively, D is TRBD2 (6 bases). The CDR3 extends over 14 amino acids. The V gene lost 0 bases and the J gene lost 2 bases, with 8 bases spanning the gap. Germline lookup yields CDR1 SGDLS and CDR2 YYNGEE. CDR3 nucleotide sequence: TGTGCCAGCAGCGTAGAGGGGAGGCAAGAGACCCAGTACTTC. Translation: CASSVEGRQETQYF.

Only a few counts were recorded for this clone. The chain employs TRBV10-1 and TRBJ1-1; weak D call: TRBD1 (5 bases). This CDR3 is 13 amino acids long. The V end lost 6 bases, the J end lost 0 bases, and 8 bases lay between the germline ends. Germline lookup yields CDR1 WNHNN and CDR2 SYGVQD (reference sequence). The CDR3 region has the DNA TGCGCCAGCAGGGACACACTGAACACTGAAGCTTTCTTT. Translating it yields CASRDTLNTEAFF.

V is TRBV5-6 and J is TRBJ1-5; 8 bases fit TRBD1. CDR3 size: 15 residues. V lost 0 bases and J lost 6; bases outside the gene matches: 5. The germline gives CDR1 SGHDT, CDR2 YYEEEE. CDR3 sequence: CASSLGDRGFQPQHF. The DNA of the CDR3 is TGTGCCAGCAGCTTGGGTGACAGGGGTTTTCAGCCCCAGCATTTT.

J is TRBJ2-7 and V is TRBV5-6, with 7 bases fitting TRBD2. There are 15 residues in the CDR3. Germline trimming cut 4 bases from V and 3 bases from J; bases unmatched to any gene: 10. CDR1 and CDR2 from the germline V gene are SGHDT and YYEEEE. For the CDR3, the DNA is TGTGCCAGCAGCCGGAGCGGGATTGGGTACTACGAGCAGTACTTC. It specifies CASSRSGIGYYEQYF.

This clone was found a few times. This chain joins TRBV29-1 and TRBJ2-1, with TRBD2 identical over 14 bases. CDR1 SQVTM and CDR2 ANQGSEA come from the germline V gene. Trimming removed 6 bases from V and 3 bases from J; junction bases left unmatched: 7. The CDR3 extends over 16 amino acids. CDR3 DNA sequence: TGCAGCGTGGAGACTAGCGGGAGGGACTTCTACAATGAGCAGTTCTTC. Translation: CSVETSGRDFYNEQFF.

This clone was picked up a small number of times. In nucleotides, the CDR3 is TGTGCCAGTAGTATTGAGGGGGCGCCTTTAGGCTACACCTTC. This gives the protein CASSIEGAPLGYTF. V usage is TRBV19 and J usage is TRBJ1-2, with 7 bases matching TRBD1. The junction had 9 bases not matched to a gene; V was cut back by 3 bases and J by 8 bases. Germline CDR1 and CDR2: LNHDA and SQIVND (reference sequence). The length of the CDR3 is 14 residues.

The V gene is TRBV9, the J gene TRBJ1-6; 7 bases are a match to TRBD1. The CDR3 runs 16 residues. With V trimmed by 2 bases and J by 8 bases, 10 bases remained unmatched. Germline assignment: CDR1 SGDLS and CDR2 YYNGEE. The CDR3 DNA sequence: TGTGCCAGCAGCGTCCGACCCGACAGGGACTATTCACCCCTCCACTTT. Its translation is CASSVRPDRDYSPLHF. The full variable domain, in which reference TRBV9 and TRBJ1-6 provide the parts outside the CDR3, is DSGVTQTPKHLITATGQRVTLRCSPRSGDLSVYWYQQSLDQGLQFLIQYYNGEERAKGNILERFSAQQFPDLHSELNLSSLELGDSALYFCASSVRPDRDYSPLHFGNGTRLTVT.